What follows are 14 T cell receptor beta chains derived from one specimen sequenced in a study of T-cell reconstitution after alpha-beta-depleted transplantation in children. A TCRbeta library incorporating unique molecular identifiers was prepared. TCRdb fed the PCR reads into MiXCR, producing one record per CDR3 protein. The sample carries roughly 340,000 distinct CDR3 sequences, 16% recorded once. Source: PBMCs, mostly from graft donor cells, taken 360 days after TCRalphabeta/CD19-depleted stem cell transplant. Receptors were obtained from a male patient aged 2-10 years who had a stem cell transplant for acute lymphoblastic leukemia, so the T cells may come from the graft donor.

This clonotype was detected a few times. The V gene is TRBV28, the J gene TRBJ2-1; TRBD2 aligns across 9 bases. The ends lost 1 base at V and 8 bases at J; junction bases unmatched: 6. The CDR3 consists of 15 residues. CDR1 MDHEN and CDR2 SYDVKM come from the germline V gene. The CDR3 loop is CASSLLAGGPDEQFF. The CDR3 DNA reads TGTGCCAGCAGTTTATTGGCGGGAGGGCCAGATGAGCAGTTCTTC.

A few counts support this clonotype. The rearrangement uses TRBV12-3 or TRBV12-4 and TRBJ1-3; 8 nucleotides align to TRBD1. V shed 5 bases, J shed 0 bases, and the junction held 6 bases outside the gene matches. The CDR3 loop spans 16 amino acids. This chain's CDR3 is CASSPRTGYSGNTIYF. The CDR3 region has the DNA TGTGCCAGCAGTCCCCGGACAGGGTACTCTGGAAACACCATATATTTT.

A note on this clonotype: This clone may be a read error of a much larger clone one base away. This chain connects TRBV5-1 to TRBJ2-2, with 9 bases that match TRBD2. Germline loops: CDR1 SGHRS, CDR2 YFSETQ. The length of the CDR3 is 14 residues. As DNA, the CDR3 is TGCGCCAGCACCGGGGCTAGCGGGACCGGGGAGGTGTTTTTT. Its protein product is CASTGASGTGEVFF.

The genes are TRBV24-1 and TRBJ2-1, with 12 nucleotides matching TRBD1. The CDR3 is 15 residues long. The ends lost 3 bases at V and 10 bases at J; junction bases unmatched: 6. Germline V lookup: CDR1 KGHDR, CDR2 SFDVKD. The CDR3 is CATSDEGTGGEEQFF. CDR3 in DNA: TGTGCCACCAGTGATGAGGGGACAGGGGGCGAGGAGCAGTTCTTC.

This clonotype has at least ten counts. The CDR3 sequence: CASSLSDRGNSPLHF. In DNA form, the CDR3 reads TGTGCCAGCAGTTTATCCGACAGGGGAAATTCACCCCTCCACTTT. The V gene is TRBV12-3 or TRBV12-4, the J gene TRBJ1-6, with TRBD1 matching 8 bases. V was clipped by 2 bases and J by 7 bases; unmatched bases: 4. The CDR3 length is 15 residues.

The CDR3 sequence is CASSLDGRTDTQYF. The CDR3 DNA sequence: TGTGCCAGCAGCTTGGACGGGAGGACAGATACGCAGTATTTT. This chain links TRBV5-4 with TRBJ2-3, with 7 bases identical to TRBD2. The CDR3 has 14 amino acids. The V gene's germline CDR1 is SGHNT and CDR2 YYREEE (reference sequence). V shed 0 bases, J shed 3 bases, and the junction held 1 base outside the gene matches.

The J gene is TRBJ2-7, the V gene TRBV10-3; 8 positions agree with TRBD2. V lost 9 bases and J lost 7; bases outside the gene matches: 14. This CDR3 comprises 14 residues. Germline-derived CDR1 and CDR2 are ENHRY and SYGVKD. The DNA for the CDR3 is TGTGCCATTTCTAAAACGGGAGGGATGCAAGAGCAGTACTTC. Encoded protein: CAISKTGGMQEQYF.

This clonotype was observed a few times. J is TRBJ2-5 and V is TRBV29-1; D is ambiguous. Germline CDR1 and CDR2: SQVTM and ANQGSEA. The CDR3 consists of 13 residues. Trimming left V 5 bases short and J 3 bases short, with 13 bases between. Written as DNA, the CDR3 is TGCAGCGTTCGTGTCTACAGCGAAGAGACCCAGTACTTC. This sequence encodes CSVRVYSEETQYF.

CDR3 loop: CSASPGPFYEQYF. The CDR3 DNA reads TGCAGTGCTAGCCCTGGGCCCTTCTACGAGCAGTACTTC. The chain uses TRBV20-1 and TRBJ2-7; D gene unclear. The germline V gene encodes CDR1 DFQATT and CDR2 SNEGSKA (reference sequence). V lost 3 bases to trimming and J lost 3 bases, with 12 bases between them. The CDR3 spans 13 residues.

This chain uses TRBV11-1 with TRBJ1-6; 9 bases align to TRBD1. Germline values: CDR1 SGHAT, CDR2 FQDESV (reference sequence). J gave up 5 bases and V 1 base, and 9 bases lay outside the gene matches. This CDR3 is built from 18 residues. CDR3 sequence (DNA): TGTGCCAGCAGCTTAGGAGGTACAGGGGGCTTGAATAATTCACCCCTCCACTTT. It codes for CASSLGGTGGLNNSPLHF.

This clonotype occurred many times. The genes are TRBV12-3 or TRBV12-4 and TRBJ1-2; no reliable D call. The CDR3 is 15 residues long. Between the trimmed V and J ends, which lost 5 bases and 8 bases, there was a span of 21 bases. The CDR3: CASSLSPRTLEGYTF. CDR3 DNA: TGTGCCAGCAGTCTAAGCCCCAGGACGTTAGAGGGCTACACCTTC.

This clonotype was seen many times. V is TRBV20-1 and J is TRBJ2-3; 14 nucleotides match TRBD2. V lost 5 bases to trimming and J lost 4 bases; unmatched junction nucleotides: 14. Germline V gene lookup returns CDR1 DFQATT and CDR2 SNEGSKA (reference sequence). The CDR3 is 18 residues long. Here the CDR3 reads CSAGLGTSGRARADTQYF. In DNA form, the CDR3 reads TGCAGTGCTGGATTAGGGACTAGCGGGAGAGCAAGGGCAGATACGCAGTATTTT.

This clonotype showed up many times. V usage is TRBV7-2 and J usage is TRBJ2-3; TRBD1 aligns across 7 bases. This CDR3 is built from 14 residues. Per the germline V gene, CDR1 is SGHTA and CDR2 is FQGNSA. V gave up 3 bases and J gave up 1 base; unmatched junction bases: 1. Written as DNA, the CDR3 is TGTGCCAGCAGCTTTCAGGGGGGCACAGATACGCAGTATTTT. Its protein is CASSFQGGTDTQYF. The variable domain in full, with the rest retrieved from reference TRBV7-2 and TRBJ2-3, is GAGVSQSPSNKVTEKGKDVELRCDPISGHTALYWYRQSLGQGLEFLIYFQGNSAPDKSGLPSDRFSAERTGGSVSTLTIQRTQQEDSAVYLCASSFQGGTDTQYFGPGTRLTVL.

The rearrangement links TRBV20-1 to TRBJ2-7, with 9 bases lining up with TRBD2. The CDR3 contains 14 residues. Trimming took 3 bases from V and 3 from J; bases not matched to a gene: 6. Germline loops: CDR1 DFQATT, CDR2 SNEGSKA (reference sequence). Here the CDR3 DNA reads TGCAGTGCTAGGGGGACTAGCAGCCTCTACGAGCAGTACTTC. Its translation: CSARGTSSLYEQYF.